This T cell receptor (beta chain) was captured by sequencing in a study of cytomegalovirus exposure and HLA in healthy donors. Study-wide findings and caveats: Because they were indistinguishable, some V segments, including TRBV6-2 and TRBV6-3, were excluded. The study found most TCR sequences rare, yet found some public TCRs in many donors.

Primers for the PCR totalled 60 Vbeta and 13 Jbeta. The assay was immunoSEQ multiplex PCR, and TCRdb's table has in-frame clones only and misses some. The sample lists over 80,000 clones, 73% occurring once. After removal of 6 bases from V and 2 bases from J, the junction contained 0 bases not matched to a gene. Germline values: CDR1 SNHLY, CDR2 FYNNEI. CDR3 length: 13 residues. For this clone: Its antigen is not identified.

The clonotype comes from a man aged 35 to 55 in good health and CMV-seronegative. This chain links TRBV2 with TRBJ1-5; 8 bases match TRBD1. Material: PBMCs. The CDR3 loop reads CASRTGGNQPQHF. The CDR3 DNA reads TGTGCCAGCAGGACAGGGGGCAATCAGCCCCAGCATTTT.